The sample holds many counts of the clone carrying this T cell receptor (beta chain). The sample belongs to a study of CD8 T cells in ankylosing spondylitis. A quantitative 5'-RACE method, one with molecular barcodes, was used to make TCR beta libraries. Each CDR3 protein is one row after TCRdb ran MiXCR on the 5' RACE reads. The sample consists of about 42,000 distinct CDR3 sequences, under 5% of them appearing once. This CDR3 contains 14 residues. The V and J ends lost 0 bases and 5 bases respectively, with 11 bases between them. Germline V gene sequence: CDR1 SGDLS, CDR2 YYNGEE. The V and J genes are TRBV9 and TRBJ1-1; possible D gene TRBD1, 6 bases. This receptor was taken from a female donor with ankylosing spondylitis or in good health (not recorded which). What was sequenced was blood, either unsorted or a sorted T cell fraction (not recorded which). The CDR3 DNA follows: TGTGCCAGCAGCGTAGGGGGGGCAAGGACTGAAGCTTTCTTT. This codes for CASSVGGARTEAFF.